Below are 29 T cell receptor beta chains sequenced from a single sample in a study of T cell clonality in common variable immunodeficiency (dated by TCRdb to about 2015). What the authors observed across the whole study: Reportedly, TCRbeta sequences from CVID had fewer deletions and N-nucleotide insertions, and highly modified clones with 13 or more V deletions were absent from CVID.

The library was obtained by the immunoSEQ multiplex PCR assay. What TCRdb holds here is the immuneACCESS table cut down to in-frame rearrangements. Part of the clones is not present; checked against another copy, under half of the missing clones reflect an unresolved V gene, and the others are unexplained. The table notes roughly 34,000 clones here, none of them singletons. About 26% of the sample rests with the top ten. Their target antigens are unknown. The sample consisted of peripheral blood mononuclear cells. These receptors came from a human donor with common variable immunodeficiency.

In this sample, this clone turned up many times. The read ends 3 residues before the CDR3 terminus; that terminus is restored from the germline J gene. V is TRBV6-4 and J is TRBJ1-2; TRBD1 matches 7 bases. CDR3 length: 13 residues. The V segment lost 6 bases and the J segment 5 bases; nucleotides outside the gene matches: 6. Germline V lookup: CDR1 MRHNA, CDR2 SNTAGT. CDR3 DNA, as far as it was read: TGTGCCAGCAGAGAGACAGGGAGTTATGGC. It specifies CASRETGSYG. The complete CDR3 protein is CASRETGSYGYTF.

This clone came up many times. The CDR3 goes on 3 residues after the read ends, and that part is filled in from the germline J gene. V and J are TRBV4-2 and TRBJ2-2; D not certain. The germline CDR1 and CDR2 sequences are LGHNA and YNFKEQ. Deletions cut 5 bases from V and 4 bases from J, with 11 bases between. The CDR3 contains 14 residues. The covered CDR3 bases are TGTGCCAGCAGCATCTCTGAGGTCACCGGGGAG. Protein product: CASSISEVTGE. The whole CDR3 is CASSISEVTGELFF.

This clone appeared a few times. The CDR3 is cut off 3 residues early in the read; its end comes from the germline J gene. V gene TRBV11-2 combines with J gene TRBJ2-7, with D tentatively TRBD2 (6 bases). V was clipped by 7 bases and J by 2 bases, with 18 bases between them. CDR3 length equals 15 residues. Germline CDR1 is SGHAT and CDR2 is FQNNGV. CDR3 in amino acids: CASNRGTALTYEQYF. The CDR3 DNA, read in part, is TGTGCCAGCAATAGAGGGACTGCACTAACCTACGAG.

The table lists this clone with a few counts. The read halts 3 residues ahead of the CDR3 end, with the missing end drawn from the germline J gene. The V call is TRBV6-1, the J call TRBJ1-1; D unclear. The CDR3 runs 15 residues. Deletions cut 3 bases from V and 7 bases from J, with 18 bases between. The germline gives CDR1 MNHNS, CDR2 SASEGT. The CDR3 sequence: CASSEQPGAFDEAFF. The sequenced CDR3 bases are TGTGCCAGCAGTGAGCAACCAGGTGCGTTTGATGAA.

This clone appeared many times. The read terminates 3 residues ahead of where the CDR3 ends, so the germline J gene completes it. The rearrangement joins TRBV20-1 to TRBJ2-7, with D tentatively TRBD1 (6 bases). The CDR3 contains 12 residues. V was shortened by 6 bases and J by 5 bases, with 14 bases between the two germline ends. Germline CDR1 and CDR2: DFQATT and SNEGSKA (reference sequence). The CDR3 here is CSAMRGRDEQYF. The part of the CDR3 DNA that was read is TGCAGTGCGATGAGGGGGAGAGACGAG.

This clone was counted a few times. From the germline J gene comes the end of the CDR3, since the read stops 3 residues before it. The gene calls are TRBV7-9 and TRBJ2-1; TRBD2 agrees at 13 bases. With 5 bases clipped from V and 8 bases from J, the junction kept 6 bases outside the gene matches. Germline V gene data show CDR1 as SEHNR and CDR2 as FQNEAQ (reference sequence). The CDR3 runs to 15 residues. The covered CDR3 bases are TGTGCCAGCAGCCGCACTAGCGGGAGGGTCTATGAG. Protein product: CASSRTSGRVYE. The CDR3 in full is CASSRTSGRVYEQFF.

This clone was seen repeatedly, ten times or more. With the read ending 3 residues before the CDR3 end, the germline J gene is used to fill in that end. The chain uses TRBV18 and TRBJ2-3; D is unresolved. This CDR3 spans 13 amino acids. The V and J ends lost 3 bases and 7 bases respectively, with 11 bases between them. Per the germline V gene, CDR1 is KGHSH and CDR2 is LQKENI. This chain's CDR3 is CASSPSTPNTQYF. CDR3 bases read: TGTGCCAGCTCACCTTCCACTCCGAATACG.

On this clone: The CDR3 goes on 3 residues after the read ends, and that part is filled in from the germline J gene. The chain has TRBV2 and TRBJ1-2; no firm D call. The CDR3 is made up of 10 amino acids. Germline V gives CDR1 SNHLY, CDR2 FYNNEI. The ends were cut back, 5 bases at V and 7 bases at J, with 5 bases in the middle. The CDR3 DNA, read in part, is TGTGCCAGCAGTATTAGTGGC. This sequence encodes CASSISG. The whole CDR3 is CASSISGYTF.

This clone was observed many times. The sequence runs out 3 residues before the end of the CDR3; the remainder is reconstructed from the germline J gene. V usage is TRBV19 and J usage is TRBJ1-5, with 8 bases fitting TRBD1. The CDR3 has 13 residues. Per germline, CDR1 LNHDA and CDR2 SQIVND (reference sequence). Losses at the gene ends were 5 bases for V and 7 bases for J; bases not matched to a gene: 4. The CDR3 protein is CASSFWTGQPQHF. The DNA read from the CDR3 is TGTGCCAGTAGTTTCTGGACAGGGCAGCCC.

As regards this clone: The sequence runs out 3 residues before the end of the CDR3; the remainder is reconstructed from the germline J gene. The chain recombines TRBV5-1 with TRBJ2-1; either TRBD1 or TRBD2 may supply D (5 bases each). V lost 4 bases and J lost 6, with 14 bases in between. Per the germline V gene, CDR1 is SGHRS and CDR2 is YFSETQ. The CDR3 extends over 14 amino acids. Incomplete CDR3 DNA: TGCGCCAGCAGCCCCCTGGCAGGGAGCAATGAG. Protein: CASSPLAGSNE. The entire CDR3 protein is CASSPLAGSNEQFF.

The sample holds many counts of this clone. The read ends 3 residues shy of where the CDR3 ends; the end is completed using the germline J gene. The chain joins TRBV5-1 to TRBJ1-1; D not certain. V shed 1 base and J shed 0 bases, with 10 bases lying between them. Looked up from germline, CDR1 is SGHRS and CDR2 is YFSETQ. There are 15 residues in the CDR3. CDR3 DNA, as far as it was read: TGCGCCAGCAGCTTGACAGCTCGCATGAACACTGAA. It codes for CASSLTARMNTE. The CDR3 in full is CASSLTARMNTEAFF. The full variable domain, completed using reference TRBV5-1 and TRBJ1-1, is KAGVTQTPRYLIKTRGQQVTLSCSPISGHRSVSWYQQTPGQGLQFLFEYFSETQRNKGNFPGRFSGRQFSNSRSEMNVSTLELGDSALYLCASSLTARMNTEAFFGQGTRLTVV.

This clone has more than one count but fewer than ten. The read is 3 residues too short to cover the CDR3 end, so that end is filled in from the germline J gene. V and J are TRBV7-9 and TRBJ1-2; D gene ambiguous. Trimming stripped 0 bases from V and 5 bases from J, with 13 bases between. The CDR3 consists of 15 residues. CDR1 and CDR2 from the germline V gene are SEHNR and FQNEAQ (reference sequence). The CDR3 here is CASSLALQEPYGYTF. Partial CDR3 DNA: TGTGCCAGCAGCTTAGCGCTCCAGGAGCCTTATGGC.

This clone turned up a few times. CDR3 DNA (partial): TGTGCCAGCAGTGAACCCCGCTACGAG. Translating it yields CASSEPRYE. The CDR3, in full, reads CASSEPRYEQYF. V gene TRBV2 combines with J gene TRBJ2-7; D is unresolved. The DNA ends 3 residues before the CDR3 does, and the rest of the CDR3 is filled in from the germline J gene. The V gene lost 2 bases and the J gene lost 3 bases, with 5 bases spanning the gap. The germline gives CDR1 SNHLY, CDR2 FYNNEI. This CDR3 comprises 12 residues.

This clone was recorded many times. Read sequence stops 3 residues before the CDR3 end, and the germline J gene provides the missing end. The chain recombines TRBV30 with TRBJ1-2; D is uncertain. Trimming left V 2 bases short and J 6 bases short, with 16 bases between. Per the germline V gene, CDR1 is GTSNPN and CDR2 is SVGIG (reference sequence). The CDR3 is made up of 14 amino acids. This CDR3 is CAWSLETRRNGYTF. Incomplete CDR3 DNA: TGTGCCTGGAGTCTAGAGACTCGTCGAAATGGC.

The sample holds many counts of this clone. CDR3 region: CASSLDGYSPLHF. The CDR3 bases that were read are TGCGCCAGCAGCTTGGACGGGTATTCACCC. The J gene is TRBJ1-6, the V gene TRBV5-1; D gene unclear. The DNA ends 3 residues before the CDR3 does, and the rest of the CDR3 is filled in from the germline J gene. The CDR3 consists of 13 residues. V dropped 0 bases and J dropped 8 bases, with 6 bases sitting between them. Germline V gene data show CDR1 as SGHRS and CDR2 as YFSETQ.

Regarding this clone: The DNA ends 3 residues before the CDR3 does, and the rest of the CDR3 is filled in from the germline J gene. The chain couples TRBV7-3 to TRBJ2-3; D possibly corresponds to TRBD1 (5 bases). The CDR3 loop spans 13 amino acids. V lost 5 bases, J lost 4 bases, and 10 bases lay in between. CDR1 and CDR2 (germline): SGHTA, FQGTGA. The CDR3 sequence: CASSPFRADTQYF. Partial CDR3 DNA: TGTGCCAGCAGCCCATTCAGGGCAGATACG.

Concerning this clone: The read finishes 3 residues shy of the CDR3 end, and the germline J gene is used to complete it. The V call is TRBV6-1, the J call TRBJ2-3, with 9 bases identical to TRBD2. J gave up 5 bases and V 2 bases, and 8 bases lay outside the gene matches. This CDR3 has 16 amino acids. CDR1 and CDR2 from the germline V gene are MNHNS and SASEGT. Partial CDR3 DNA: TGTGCCAGCAGTGAATCGGTAGCGGGAGCGGGAGATACG. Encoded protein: CASSESVAGAGDT. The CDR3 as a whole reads CASSESVAGAGDTQYF.

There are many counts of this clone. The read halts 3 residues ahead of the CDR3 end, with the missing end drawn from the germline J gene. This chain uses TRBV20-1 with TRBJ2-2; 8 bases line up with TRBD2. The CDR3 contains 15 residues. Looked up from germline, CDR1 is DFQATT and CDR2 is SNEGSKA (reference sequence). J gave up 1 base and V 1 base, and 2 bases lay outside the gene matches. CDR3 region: CSARGSGGNTGELFF. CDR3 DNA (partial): TGCAGTGCTAGAGGAAGCGGGGGGAACACCGGGGAG.

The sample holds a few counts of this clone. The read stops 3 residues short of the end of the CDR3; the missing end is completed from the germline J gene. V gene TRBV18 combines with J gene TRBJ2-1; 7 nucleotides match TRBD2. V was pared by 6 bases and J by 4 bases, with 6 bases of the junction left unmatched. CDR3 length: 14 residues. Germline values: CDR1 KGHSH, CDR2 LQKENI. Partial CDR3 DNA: TGTGCCAGCTCCAGCGGGACTCTTTACAATGAG. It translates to CASSSGTLYNE. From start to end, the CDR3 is CASSSGTLYNEQFF.

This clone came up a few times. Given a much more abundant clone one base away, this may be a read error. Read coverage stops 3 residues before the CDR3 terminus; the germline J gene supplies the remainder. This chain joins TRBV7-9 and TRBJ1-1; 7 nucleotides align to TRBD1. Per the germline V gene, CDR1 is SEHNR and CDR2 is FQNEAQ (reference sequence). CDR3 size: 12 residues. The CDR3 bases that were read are TGTTCCAGCAGCTTGATTCAGGGGGGA. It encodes CSSSLIQGG. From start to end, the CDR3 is CSSSLIQGGAFF.

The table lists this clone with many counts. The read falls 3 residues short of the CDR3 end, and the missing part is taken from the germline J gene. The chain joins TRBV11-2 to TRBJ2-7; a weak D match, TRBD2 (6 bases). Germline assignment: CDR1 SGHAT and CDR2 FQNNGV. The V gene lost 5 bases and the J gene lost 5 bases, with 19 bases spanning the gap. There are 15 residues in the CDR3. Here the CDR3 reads CASSAGLQILDEQYF. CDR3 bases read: TGTGCCAGCAGCGCGGGACTTCAGATCTTGGACGAG. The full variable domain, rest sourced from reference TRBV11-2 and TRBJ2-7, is EAGVAQSPRYKIIEKRQSVAFWCNPISGHATLYWYQQILGQGPKLLIQFQNNGVVDDSQLPKDRFSAERLKGVDSTLKIQPAKLEDSAVYLCASSAGLQILDEQYFGPGTRLTVT.

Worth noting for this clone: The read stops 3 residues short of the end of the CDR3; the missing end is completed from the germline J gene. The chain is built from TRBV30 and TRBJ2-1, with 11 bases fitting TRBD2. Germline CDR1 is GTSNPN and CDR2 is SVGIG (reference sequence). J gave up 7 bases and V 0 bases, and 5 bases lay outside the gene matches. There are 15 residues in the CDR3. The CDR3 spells CAWSVRLAGRNEQFF. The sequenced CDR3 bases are TGTGCCTGGAGTGTACGACTAGCGGGACGTAATGAG. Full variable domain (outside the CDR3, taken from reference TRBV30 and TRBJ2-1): SQTIHQWPATLVQPVGSPLSLECTVEGTSNPNLYWYRQAAGRGLQLLFYSVGIGQISSEVPQNLSASRPQDRQFILSSKKLLLSDSGFYLCAWSVRLAGRNEQFFGPGTRLTVL.

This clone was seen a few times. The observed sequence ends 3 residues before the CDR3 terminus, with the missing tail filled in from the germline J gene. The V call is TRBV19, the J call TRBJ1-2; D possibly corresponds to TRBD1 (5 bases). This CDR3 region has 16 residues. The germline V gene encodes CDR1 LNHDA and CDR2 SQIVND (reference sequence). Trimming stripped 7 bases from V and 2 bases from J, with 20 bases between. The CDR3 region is CASTTRVKASNYGYTF. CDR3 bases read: TGTGCCAGTACCACCAGGGTGAAGGCGTCAAACTATGGC. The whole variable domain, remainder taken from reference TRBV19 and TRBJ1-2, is DGGITQSPKYLFRKEGQNVTLSCEQNLNHDAMYWYRQDPGQGLRLIYYSQIVNDFQKGDIAEGYSVSREKKESFPLTVTSAQKNPTAFYLCASTTRVKASNYGYTFGSGTRLTVV.

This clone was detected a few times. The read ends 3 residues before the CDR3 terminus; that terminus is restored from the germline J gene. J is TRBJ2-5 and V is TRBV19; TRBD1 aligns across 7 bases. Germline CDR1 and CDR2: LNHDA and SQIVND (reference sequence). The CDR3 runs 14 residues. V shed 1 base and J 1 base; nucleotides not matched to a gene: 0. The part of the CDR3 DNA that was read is TGTGCCAGTAGTATAGGACAGGGCCAAGAGACC. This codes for CASSIGQGQET. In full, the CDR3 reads CASSIGQGQETQYF.

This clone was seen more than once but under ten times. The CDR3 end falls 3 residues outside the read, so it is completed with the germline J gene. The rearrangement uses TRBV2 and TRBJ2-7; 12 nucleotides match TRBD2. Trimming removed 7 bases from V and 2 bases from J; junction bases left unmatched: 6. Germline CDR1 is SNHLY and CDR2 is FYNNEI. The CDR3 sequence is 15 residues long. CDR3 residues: CASTVGLAGTYEQYF. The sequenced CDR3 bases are TGTGCCAGCACCGTAGGACTAGCGGGGACCTACGAG.

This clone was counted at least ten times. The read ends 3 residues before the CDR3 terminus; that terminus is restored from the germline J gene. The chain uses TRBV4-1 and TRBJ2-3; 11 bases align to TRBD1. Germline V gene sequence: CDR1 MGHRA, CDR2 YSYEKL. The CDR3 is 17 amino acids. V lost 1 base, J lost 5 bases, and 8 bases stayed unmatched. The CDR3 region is CASSQGWTGGGRDTQYF. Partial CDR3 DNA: TGCGCCAGCAGCCAAGGTTGGACAGGGGGCGGGAGAGATACG.

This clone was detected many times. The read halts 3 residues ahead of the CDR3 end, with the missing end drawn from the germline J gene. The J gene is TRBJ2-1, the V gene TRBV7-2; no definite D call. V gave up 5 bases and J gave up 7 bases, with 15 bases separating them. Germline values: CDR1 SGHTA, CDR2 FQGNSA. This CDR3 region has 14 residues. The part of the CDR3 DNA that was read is TGTGCCAGCAGCCCCTTCACGTGGCGGAATGAG. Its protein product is CASSPFTWRNE. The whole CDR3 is CASSPFTWRNEQFF.

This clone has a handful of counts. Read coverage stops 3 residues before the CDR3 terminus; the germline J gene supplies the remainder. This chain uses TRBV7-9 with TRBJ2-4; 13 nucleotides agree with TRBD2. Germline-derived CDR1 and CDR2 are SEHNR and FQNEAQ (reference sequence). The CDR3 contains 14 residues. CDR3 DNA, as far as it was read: TGTGCCAGCAGCCAAACTAGCGGGAGGGTTATT. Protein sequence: CASSQTSGRVI. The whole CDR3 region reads CASSQTSGRVIQYF. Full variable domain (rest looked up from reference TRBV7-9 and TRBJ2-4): DTGVSQNPRHKITKRGQNVTFRCDPISEHNRLYWYRQTLGQGPEFLTYFQNEAQLEKSRLLSDRFSAERPKGSFSTLEIQRTEQGDSAMYLCASSQTSGRVIQYFGAGTRLSVL.

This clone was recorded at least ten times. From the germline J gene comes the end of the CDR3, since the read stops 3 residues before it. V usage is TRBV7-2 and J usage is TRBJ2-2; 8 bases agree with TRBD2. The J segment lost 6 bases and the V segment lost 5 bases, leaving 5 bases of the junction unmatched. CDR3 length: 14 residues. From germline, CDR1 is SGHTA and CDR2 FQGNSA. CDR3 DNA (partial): TGTGCCAGCAGCACGGGACTAGTTCCCGGGGAG. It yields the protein CASSTGLVPGE. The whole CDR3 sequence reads CASSTGLVPGELFF.